The present T cell receptor beta chain was sequenced within a study of blood T cells in healthy people across ages. A sample-barcoded 5' primer and a J-beta primer mix were used in a second PCR of roughly 7 to 11 cycles. Each single sample gave us at least 2.5 million CDR3-containing paired-end reads. TCRdb independently ran MiXCR on the 5' RACE reads; one entry per CDR3 protein. Of 700,000 to 800,000 distinct CDR3 sequences listed, roughly 44% are singletons. Healthy Russian Caucasian donors spanned ages about 6 to 100 years. Isolation recovered at least 6.5 million PBMCs from every sample. Germline CDR1 MGHRA, CDR2 YSYEKL. Trimming at V came to 0 bases and at J to 11 bases, leaving 12 bases not matched to a gene. There are 16 residues in the CDR3.

Sequenced input: blood. This clonotype was sampled from a woman aged 55 to 70 in good health. The V call is TRBV4-1, the J call TRBJ2-5, with TRBD2 identical over 10 bases. The CDR3 DNA sequence: TGCGCCAGCAGCCAAGACTCTAGCGGGAGTATGAATGAGCAGTACTTC. It translates to CASSQDSSGSMNEQYF.